This is a list of T cell receptor beta chains from one sample in a study of cytomegalovirus exposure and HLA in healthy donors. Profiling relied on immunoSEQ multiplex PCR, and the TCRdb table lists in-frame clones only, not all of them. The data contain about 160,000 clones, 80% to 90% of them singletons. The sample comprised PBMCs. These receptors were obtained from a woman aged 18-29 years in good health and CMV-seronegative. CDR3s include the opening cysteine and the closing phenylalanine or tryptophan. The order of the fields is V gene, clone size, J gene, D gene, CDR3 protein, CDR3 DNA. A D gene is named only where the DNA matches it firmly. Clone size, where shown, is once, few, many, or a class for clones that have expanded.

>TRBV15|.|TRBJ2-1|.
CATSRDWGDDEQFF
TGTGCCACCAGCAGAGATTGGGGAGACGATGAGCAGTTCTTC
>TRBV10-1|.|TRBJ2-7|TRBD1
CASSLTRTGVSEQYF
TGCGCCAGCAGTCTTACCCGGACAGGGGTGAGTGAGCAGTACTTC
>TRBV5-1|.|TRBJ2-2|.
CASSLALVGGATGELFF
TGCGCCAGCAGCTTGGCGCTTGTGGGGGGGGCCACCGGGGAGCTGTTTTTT
>TRBV30|.|TRBJ2-5|.
CAWNGGQYQETQYF
TGTGCCTGGAACGGGGGGCAGTACCAAGAGACCCAGTACTTC
>TRBV28|.|TRBJ1-5|.
CASEPGQGNQPQHF
TGTGCCAGCGAACCAGGGCAGGGCAATCAGCCCCAGCATTTT
>TRBV5-6|.|TRBJ2-1|TRBD2
CASSRLTGGSDEQFF
TGTGCCAGCAGCCGACTTACGGGGGGATCTGATGAGCAGTTCTTC
>TRBV15|.|TRBJ1-2|.
CATSRTLGADYGYTF
TGTGCCACCAGCCGTACCTTAGGAGCCGACTATGGCTACACCTTC
>TRBV10-3|.|TRBJ1-2|.
CAISESTGPYGYTF
TGTGCCATCAGTGAGTCTACAGGGCCCTATGGCTACACCTTC
>TRBV30|.|TRBJ1-2|TRBD1
CAWSLGQGHGYTF
TGTGCCTGGAGTCTGGGACAGGGCCATGGCTACACCTTC
>TRBV10-1|.|TRBJ2-5|.
CASSDRGDGQYF
TGCGCCAGCAGTGACAGGGGCGACGGACAGTACTTC
>TRBV6-6|few|TRBJ2-7|.
CASSYSGGDYEQYF
TGTGCCAGCTCATATAGCGGAGGGGACTACGAGCAGTACTTC
>TRBV29-1|.|TRBJ1-2|.
CSVGGEEGHGYTF
TGCAGCGTTGGAGGGGAGGAAGGACATGGCTACACCTTC
>TRBV27|.|TRBJ2-7|TRBD1
CASRPGQSIYEQYF
TGTGCCAGCAGACCGGGACAGAGTATCTACGAGCAGTACTTC
>TRBV6-5|.|TRBJ1-1|.
CASSHRNTEAFF
TGTGCCAGCAGTCACAGGAACACTGAAGCTTTCTTT
>TRBV4-2|.|TRBJ2-7|TRBD1
CASSQDPGGQPTKPSYEQYF
TGTGCCAGCAGCCAAGACCCAGGGGGACAGCCAACCAAGCCTTCCTACGAGCAGTACTTC
>TRBV2|.|TRBJ2-3|.
CASNQADTQYF
TGTGCCAGCAATCAGGCAGATACGCAGTATTTT
>TRBV7-8|.|TRBJ2-1|.
CASSSLGQGYEQFF
TGTGCCAGCAGCTCCCTAGGGCAGGGCTATGAGCAGTTCTTC
>TRBV18|.|TRBJ1-5|.
CASLPNGNQPQHF
TGTGCCAGCCTACCGAATGGCAATCAGCCCCAGCATTTT
>TRBV30|.|TRBJ2-5|.
CAWTPRGFEETQYF
TGTGCCTGGACCCCCCGCGGGTTTGAAGAGACCCAGTACTTC
>TRBV6-1|.|TRBJ2-5|.
CASSRTRTETQYF
TGTGCCAGCAGCCGGACTCGAACAGAGACCCAGTACTTC
>TRBV21-1|few|TRBJ1-5|.
CASSHSHRVGNQPQHF
TGTGCCAGCAGCCACTCCCACAGGGTTGGCAATCAGCCCCAGCATTTT
>TRBV6-5|.|TRBJ1-6|.
CASSYGGVNSPLHF
TGTGCCAGCAGTTACGGGGGGGTCAATTCACCCCTCCACTTT
>TRBV19|.|TRBJ2-1|TRBD2
CASRSGGMYNEQFF
TGTGCCAGCCGATCGGGGGGGATGTACAATGAGCAGTTCTTC
>TRBV7-2|.|TRBJ2-5|TRBD2
CASSLGLAGVETQYF
TGTGCCAGCAGCTTAGGACTAGCGGGGGTAGAGACCCAGTACTTC
>TRBV7-2|.|TRBJ2-5|TRBD1
CASSLGDRGTETQYF
TGTGCCAGCAGCTTAGGGGACAGAGGGACAGAGACCCAGTACTTC
>TRBV29-1|.|TRBJ2-7|TRBD2
CSVDAGGYEQYF
TGCAGCGTTGACGCGGGGGGCTACGAGCAGTACTTC
>TRBV19|.|TRBJ1-4|.
CASSIATDEKLFF
TGTGCCAGTAGTATAGCTACGGATGAAAAACTGTTTTTT
>TRBV28|.|TRBJ2-7|TRBD2
CASSSLAGASEQYF
TGTGCCAGCAGTTCACTAGCGGGAGCAAGCGAGCAGTACTTC
>TRBV5-1|few|TRBJ2-2|.
CASSFRQGSGELFF
TGCGCCAGCAGCTTCCGCCAGGGGTCCGGGGAGCTGTTTTTT
>TRBV7-9|.|TRBJ1-2|.
CASSSPGDYGYTF
TGTGCCAGCAGCTCGCCGGGGGACTATGGCTACACCTTC
>TRBV5-1|.|TRBJ2-2|TRBD2
CASRGLAGGSLNTGELFF
TGCGCCAGCAGAGGACTAGCGGGGGGATCCTTAAACACCGGGGAGCTGTTTTTT
>TRBV19|.|TRBJ2-2|.
CASSISSGGTGELFF
TGTGCCAGTAGTATCTCCAGCGGCGGAACCGGGGAGCTGTTTTTT
>TRBV2|.|TRBJ2-1|TRBD2
CASVEREGRREQFF
TGTGCCAGCGTTGAGCGGGAGGGCCGCAGGGAGCAGTTCTTC
>TRBV9|.|TRBJ2-5|TRBD2
CASSAREGETQYF
TGTGCCAGCAGCGCCCGGGAGGGGGAGACCCAGTACTTC
>TRBV7-9|.|TRBJ1-2|TRBD1
CASSWVDRDINYGYTF
TGTGCCAGCAGCTGGGTGGACAGGGACATTAACTATGGCTACACCTTC
>TRBV7-8|few|TRBJ2-1|TRBD2
CASSLLVGGVTEQFF
TGTGCCAGCAGCTTATTGGTGGGAGGGGTTACTGAGCAGTTCTTC
>TRBV29-1|.|TRBJ2-3|TRBD2
CSVGTIRTDTQYF
TGCAGCGTGGGGACTATCCGCACAGATACGCAGTATTTT
>TRBV28|.|TRBJ1-1|.
CASSLFGRAGETEAFF
TGTGCCAGCAGTTTATTTGGACGAGCGGGGGAGACTGAAGCTTTCTTT